This T cell receptor beta chain was captured in a study of blood T cell repertoires in COVID-19. V dropped 5 bases and J dropped 8 bases, with 15 bases sitting between them. This CDR3 comprises 13 residues. Per germline, CDR1 GTSNPN and CDR2 SVGIG (reference sequence). Libraries were prepared by immunoSEQ multiplex PCR; TCRdb keeps only in-frame clonotypes and omits some of them. Here the sample spans some 76,000 clones, about 90% being singletons. The genes are TRBV30 and TRBJ2-2, with no clear D. The receptor's source is a human donor in a cohort sampled during active COVID-19. Sequencing used peripheral blood. Here the CDR3 reads CAWGTYFAGELFF. CDR3 DNA: TGTGCCTGGGGAACCTACTTCGCGGGGGAGCTGTTTTTT.